The clone carrying this T cell receptor beta chain was picked up a small number of times. Its matching antigen is unknown. All the people who gave samples were healthy bone marrow donors. The data derive from a study of cytomegalovirus exposure and HLA in healthy donors. The study ran its PCR with 60 Vbeta and 13 Jbeta primers. Produced via immunoSEQ multiplex PCR; TCRdb's table is partial and in-frame only. The table lists about 120,000 clones, around 85% of them singletons. Trimming took off 4 bases at V and 7 bases at J, with 18 bases between the two ends. The CDR3 consists of 16 residues. Germline CDR1 is SGDLS and CDR2 is YYNGEE. Study results and limitations: It was only CMV serostatus that was available as immune exposure information. TCR association rates varied by HLA locus in a later analysis, with DRB1 highest and HLA-C lowest.

This chain links TRBV9 with TRBJ1-6; maybe TRBD1 (6 bases). The TCR originated in a man younger than 30 in good health and CMV-seropositive. The sample taken for sequencing was PBMCs. The CDR3 protein is CASSPDAGTTNSPLHF. The CDR3, as DNA: TGTGCCAGCAGCCCGGATGCCGGGACAACGAATTCACCCCTCCACTTT.